This T cell receptor beta chain was profiled in a study of T cell repertoires in cytomegalovirus infection. Study-level information: Carrying CMV and the relevant HLA type showed in public TCR beta signatures.

As for this clonotype: Its specificity is unknown.

Germline V gene lookup returns CDR1 MNHGY and CDR2 SAAAGT. Trimming cost V 6 bases and J 0 bases, with 18 bases left between them. This CDR3 is built from 17 residues. Via MiXCR, TCRdb re-called the reads, giving one row per CDR3 protein. The sample yields around 710,000 distinct CDR3 sequences, 25% to 30% seen once. The sample in question was cultured CD8+ T cells from PBMCs, obtained from culture after CMV antigen stimulation. The rearrangement joins TRBV6-8 to TRBJ1-3; TRBD1 might be the D (5 bases). The sequence was collected from a human donor in good health (CMV status not recorded). Some clones in this sample may be carry-over from other donors' samples. CDR3 sequence: CASSPPGRGFSGNTIYF. DNA of the CDR3: TGTGCCAGCAGCCCCCCGGGACGGGGGTTCTCTGGAAACACCATATATTTT.